This paragraph reports one T cell receptor (beta chain). This specimen belongs to a study of T cells expressing NK-cell markers. Study information: The study drew TCR beta repertoires from sorted CD3+CD56+NKG2C+, CD3+CD56+NKG2C- and CD3+CD56-NKG2C+ T cells.

From the 5' RACE reads, TCRdb lists one entry per CDR3 protein and no DNA. The listing records a few hundred thousand distinct CDR3 sequences. Germline CDR1 reads MGHRA; CDR2 reads YSYEKL. The CDR3 contains 16 residues. V is TRBV4-1 and J is TRBJ1-5; TCRdb indicates TRBD1, and absent DNA this call remains unverified. This TCR was sampled from a man aged 18-75 years in good health. Sequenced material: blood T cells: a sorted CD56 or NKG2C T cell subset, CD4+ or CD8+ T cells, or bulk PBMC T cells (not recorded which). Here the CDR3 reads CASSQETGRLRQPQHF.